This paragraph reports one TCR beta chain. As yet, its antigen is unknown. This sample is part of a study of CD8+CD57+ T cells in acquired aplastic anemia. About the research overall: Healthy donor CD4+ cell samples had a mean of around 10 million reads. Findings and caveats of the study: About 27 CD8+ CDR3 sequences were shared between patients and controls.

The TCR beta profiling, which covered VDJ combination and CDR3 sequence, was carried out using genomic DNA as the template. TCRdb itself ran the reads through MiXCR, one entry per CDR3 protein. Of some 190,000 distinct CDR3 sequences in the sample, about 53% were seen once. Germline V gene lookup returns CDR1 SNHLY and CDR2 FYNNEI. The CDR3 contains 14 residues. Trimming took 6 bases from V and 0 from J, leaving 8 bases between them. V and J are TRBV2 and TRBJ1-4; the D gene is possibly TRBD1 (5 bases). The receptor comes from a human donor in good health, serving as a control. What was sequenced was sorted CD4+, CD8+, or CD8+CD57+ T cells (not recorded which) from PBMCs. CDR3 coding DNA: TGTGCCAGCAGCGGGACTTCAACTAATGAAAAACTGTTTTTT. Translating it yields CASSGTSTNEKLFF. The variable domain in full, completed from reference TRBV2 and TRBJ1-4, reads EPEVTQTPSHQVTQMGQEVILRCVPISNHLYFYWYRQILGQKVEFLVSFYNNEISEKSEIFDDQFSVERPDGSNFTLKIRSTKLEDSAMYFCASSGTSTNEKLFFGSGTQLSVL.